The 26 T cell receptor beta chains below were found in one sample sequenced in a study of T-cell reconstitution after alpha-beta-depleted transplantation in children. It was with unique molecular identifiers that the TCRbeta library was prepared. MiXCR, applied by TCRdb to the PCR reads, yields one record per CDR3 protein. The sample consists of over 200,000 distinct CDR3 sequences, under 13% of them appearing once. The sample in question was PBMCs, obtained before TCRalphabeta/CD19-depleted stem cell transplant. Every receptor here comes from a child under two years old with acute myeloid leukemia, due to receive a stem cell transplant.

This clonotype has ten or more counts. J is TRBJ1-2 and V is TRBV5-1; possibly TRBD1 for D (5 bases). The CDR3 loop spans 14 amino acids. Germline assignment: CDR1 SGHRS and CDR2 YFSETQ. V was clipped by 4 bases and J by 3 bases, with 13 bases between them. As DNA, the CDR3 is TGCGCCAGCAGCCCGGGCAGGGTAGACTATGGCTACACCTTC. It codes for CASSPGRVDYGYTF.

This clonotype appeared many times. V gene TRBV20-1 combines with J gene TRBJ1-4; D unclear. The germline V gene encodes CDR1 DFQATT and CDR2 SNEGSKA (reference sequence). The V gene lost 3 bases and the J gene lost 7 bases, with 18 bases spanning the gap. This CDR3 is 15 amino acids long. CDR3 in DNA: TGCAGTGCTAGTGATCCCACTGGGATCGGTGAAAAACTGTTTTTT. The encoded protein is CSASDPTGIGEKLFF.

This clonotype was picked up many times. V usage is TRBV5-8 and J usage is TRBJ2-3; D gene unclear. CDR3 length: 14 residues. The germline V and J ends were trimmed by 3 bases and 2 bases, with 10 bases remaining between them. The germline gives CDR1 SGHTS, CDR2 YDEGEE. This chain's CDR3 is CASSSGPTTDTQYF. The DNA for the CDR3 is TGTGCCAGCAGCTCCGGGCCTACCACAGATACGCAGTATTTT.

The sample holds a few counts of this clonotype. In DNA, the CDR3 is TGTGCCAGCAGCCAAGACCCGGGGTTGGGTGCTGAAGCTTTCTTT. This encodes CASSQDPGLGAEAFF. The V call is TRBV3-1, the J call TRBJ1-1; the D is unclear. There are 15 residues in the CDR3. V shed 0 bases and J shed 6 bases, with 14 bases lying between them. Germline V gene lookup returns CDR1 LGHDT and CDR2 YNNKEL (reference sequence).

This clonotype was seen repeatedly, ten times or more. The chain has TRBV20-1 and TRBJ2-1; 8 bases are shared with TRBD2. The CDR3 spans 15 residues. CDR1 is DFQATT, CDR2 SNEGSKA, per germline (reference sequence). J was trimmed by 13 bases and V by 1 base; bases with no gene match: 15. Here the CDR3 DNA reads TGCAGTGCTAGAGGGCCCCTCTTTAGCGGGGTCGAACAGTTCTTC. It yields the protein CSARGPLFSGVEQFF.

The sample holds many counts of this clonotype. DNA for the CDR3: TGTGCCAGCACCCACCTCGAGGGGACCCAGTACTTC. Translation: CASTHLEGTQYF. The chain recombines TRBV12-3 or TRBV12-4 with TRBJ2-5; maybe TRBD2 (5 bases). There are 12 residues in the CDR3. The V end was cut by 7 bases, the J end by 7 bases, with 13 bases between.

The sample holds many counts of this clonotype. This chain uses TRBV5-1 with TRBJ1-1, with D perhaps TRBD1 (6 bases). V lost 4 bases and J 3 bases, leaving 13 bases between the germline ends. The germline V gene encodes CDR1 SGHRS and CDR2 YFSETQ. This CDR3 is built from 14 residues. DNA for the CDR3: TGCGCCAGCAGCGCCTCGGGGGGCTACACTGAAGCTTTCTTT. Its protein product is CASSASGGYTEAFF.

In its sample, this clonotype was seen many times. The chain couples TRBV11-2 to TRBJ2-1, with D tentatively TRBD2 (6 bases). The V and J ends lost 5 bases and 1 base respectively, with 12 bases between them. The CDR3 covers 15 residues. Germline assignment: CDR1 SGHAT and CDR2 FQNNGV. The CDR3 loop reads CASSLPGRSYNEQFF. The CDR3 bases are TGTGCCAGCAGCCTGCCAGGGAGGTCCTACAATGAGCAGTTCTTC.

In its sample, this clonotype was seen a few times. The chain links TRBV19 to TRBJ2-2; D is undetermined. In germline, CDR1 is LNHDA, CDR2 SQIVND (reference sequence). The CDR3 is made up of 16 amino acids. V was cut by 4 bases and J by 0 bases, with 12 bases left in between. The CDR3 sequence: CASSTRRGTNTGELFF. For the CDR3, the DNA is TGTGCCAGTAGTACCCGTCGAGGCACGAACACCGGGGAGCTGTTTTTT.

The table lists this clonotype with many counts. In DNA form, the CDR3 reads TGTGCCAGCAGCGCACTAGCGCCGCAAGAGACCCAGTACTTC. This sequence encodes CASSALAPQETQYF. V is TRBV7-8 and J is TRBJ2-5, with 7 bases matching TRBD2. Germline loops: CDR1 SGHVS, CDR2 FQNEAQ. The CDR3 runs 14 residues. V gave up 5 bases and J gave up 2 bases; unmatched junction bases: 5.

This clonotype was seen ten or more times. The gene calls are TRBV28 and TRBJ1-6, with 10 bases identical to TRBD1. V shed 6 bases, J shed 7 bases, and the junction held 6 bases outside the gene matches. Germline CDR1 is MDHEN and CDR2 is SYDVKM. The CDR3 loop spans 15 amino acids. CDR3 DNA: TGTGCCAGCAGCTCAGGACAGGGGGGGAATTCACCCCTCCACTTT. This encodes CASSSGQGGNSPLHF.

In this sample, this clonotype turned up many times. The rearrangement joins TRBV20-1 to TRBJ2-5, with D unresolved. This CDR3 comprises 12 residues. CDR1 is DFQATT and CDR2 is SNEGSKA in the germline V gene (reference sequence). Trimming cost V 6 bases and J 5 bases, with 13 bases left between them. The CDR3 spells CSATRVWETQYF. The CDR3 DNA reads TGCAGTGCCACCCGGGTGTGGGAGACCCAGTACTTC.

Notes on this clonotype: A much more abundant neighbour one base away suggests this may be a read error. The chain has TRBV13 and TRBJ2-1; 11 bases map to TRBD2. The germline CDR1 and CDR2 sequences are PRHDT and FYEKMQ (reference sequence). The CDR3 runs 17 residues. As DNA, the CDR3 is TGTGCCAACAGCTTACCACTAGCGGGAGTGGGTTACAATGAGCAGTTCTTC. It codes for CANSLPLAGVGYNEQFF.

This clonotype was observed many times. The CDR3 reads CASRRSGVNTGELFF. DNA for the CDR3: TGTGCCAGCAGACGTAGCGGGGTTAACACCGGGGAGCTGTTTTTT. The chain is built from TRBV11-1 and TRBJ2-2; TRBD2 matches at 8 bases. In germline, CDR1 is SGHAT, CDR2 FQDESV (reference sequence). V was clipped by 6 bases and J by 2 bases; unmatched bases: 5. This CDR3 is 15 amino acids long.

This clonotype appeared many times. This rearrangement joins TRBV5-6 to TRBJ2-5; D gene unclear. The CDR3 totals 14 residues. V was shortened by 1 base and J by 10 bases, with 17 bases between the two germline ends. Germline V gene sequence: CDR1 SGHDT, CDR2 YYEEEE. CDR3 DNA sequence: TGTGCCAGCAGCTTGCCAGACTGGCCATCGAACCAGTACTTC. Amino acid sequence: CASSLPDWPSNQYF.

This clonotype was counted at least ten times. The chain is built from TRBV29-1 and TRBJ1-2; 7 bases are a match to TRBD1. This CDR3 spans 12 amino acids. CDR1 and CDR2 (germline): SQVTM, ANQGSEA. Unmatched junction bases numbered 6, after V lost 7 bases and J lost 4 bases. DNA for the CDR3: TGCAGCGGACAGGGTAGGGGCTATGGCTACACCTTC. It encodes CSGQGRGYGYTF.

This clonotype appeared many times. The V call is TRBV20-1, the J call TRBJ1-2; D is unclear. The V end was cut by 1 base, the J end by 0 bases, with 12 bases between. The CDR3 consists of 15 residues. From germline, CDR1 is DFQATT and CDR2 SNEGSKA (reference sequence). CDR3 bases: TGCAGTGCTAGAGGAAGGGCGGGATCTAACTATGGCTACACCTTC. Amino acid sequence: CSARGRAGSNYGYTF.

A note on this clonotype: Just one base apart from a much larger clone, this may be a read error. This chain joins TRBV7-7 and TRBJ1-5, with D tentatively TRBD1 (6 bases). The germline V gene encodes CDR1 SSHAT and CDR2 FNYEAQ (reference sequence). The CDR3 is 14 residues long. For the CDR3, the DNA is TGTGCCAACAGCCCCGGACAGACCAATCAGCCCCAGCATTTT. Translation: CANSPGQTNQPQHF. The complete variable domain, with remaining parts taken from reference TRBV7-7 and TRBJ1-5, reads GAGVSQSPRYKVTKRGQDVTLRCDPISSHATLYWYQQALGQGPEFLTYFNYEAQPDKSGLPSDRFSAERPEGSISTLTIQRTEQRDSAMYRCANSPGQTNQPQHFGDGTRLSIL.

This clonotype occurred many times. The V gene is TRBV3-1, the J gene TRBJ2-1; D might be TRBD2 (6 bases). Trimming stripped 3 bases from V and 4 bases from J, with 13 bases between. CDR1 and CDR2 from the germline V gene are LGHDT and YNNKEL (reference sequence). This CDR3 region has 15 residues. The CDR3 spells CASSQAVADYNEQFF. The CDR3 DNA reads as TGTGCCAGCAGCCAGGCGGTAGCGGATTACAATGAGCAGTTCTTC.

This clonotype was seen ten or more times. The rearrangement joins TRBV6-2 or TRBV6-3 to TRBJ2-1; D unresolved. The CDR3 has 15 residues. The germline gives CDR1 MNHEY, CDR2 SVGEGT. Trimming took 5 bases from V and 0 from J, leaving 11 bases between them. CDR3 protein: CASSPLTLSYNEQFF. The CDR3 coding sequence is TGTGCCAGCAGTCCCCTGACTCTCTCCTACAATGAGCAGTTCTTC.

This clonotype was seen ten or more times. V is TRBV11-3 and J is TRBJ2-7; a weak D match, TRBD2 (6 bases). The CDR3 length is 13 residues. Trimming took 4 bases from V and 3 from J, leaving 10 bases between them. Per germline, CDR1 SGHNT and CDR2 YENEEA. The CDR3 DNA reads TGTGCCAGCAGCTCGGGGGATATCTACGAGCAGTACTTC. Protein sequence: CASSSGDIYEQYF. The complete variable domain, with remaining parts taken from reference TRBV11-3 and TRBJ2-7, reads EAGVVQSPRYKIIEKKQPVAFWCNPISGHNTLYWYLQNLGQGPELLIRYENEEAVDDSQLPKDRFSAERLKGVDSTLKIQPAELGDSAVYLCASSSGDIYEQYFGPGTRLTVT.

This clonotype was observed many times. The V and J genes are TRBV7-6 and TRBJ2-5; possibly TRBD2 for D (6 bases). V shed 5 bases and J shed 5 bases, with 15 bases lying between them. The CDR3 totals 14 residues. Germline-derived CDR1 and CDR2 are SGHVS and FNYEAQ. CDR3 DNA: TGTGCCAGCAGCCGATCGACTAGAGGGGAGACCCAGTACTTC. Translation: CASSRSTRGETQYF.

Ten or more counts support this clonotype. The chain uses TRBV27 and TRBJ1-5; 7 nucleotides line up with TRBD1. The germline CDR1 and CDR2 sequences are MNHEY and SMNVEV (reference sequence). V shed 8 bases and J 2 bases; nucleotides not matched to a gene: 6. The CDR3 totals 14 residues. For the CDR3, the DNA is TGTGCCAGCGCTACAGGGGAGGGCAATCAGCCCCAGCATTTT. Its protein is CASATGEGNQPQHF.

CDR3 protein: CSAREGSSYEQYF. CDR3 DNA sequence: TGCAGTGCTAGAGAGGGCTCCTCCTACGAGCAGTACTTC. V usage is TRBV20-1 and J usage is TRBJ2-7, with D unresolved. CDR3 length equals 13 residues. V was pared by 0 bases and J by 0 bases, with 6 bases between. The germline CDR1 and CDR2 sequences are DFQATT and SNEGSKA (reference sequence).

This clonotype was seen ten or more times. The rearrangement uses TRBV5-8 and TRBJ1-5, with D unresolved. V dropped 0 bases and J dropped 0 bases, with 10 bases sitting between them. Germline values: CDR1 SGHTS, CDR2 YDEGEE. The CDR3 has 16 residues. The CDR3 DNA is TGTGCCAGCAGCTTGGGGACGTATTATAGCAATCAGCCCCAGCATTTT. This gives the protein CASSLGTYYSNQPQHF.

The sample holds many counts of this clonotype. One junction end does not reproduce the germline sequence, and a read error may be involved. This chain uses TRBV5-1 with TRBJ2-5; D is ambiguous. The CDR3 covers 13 residues. Germline CDR1 reads SGHRS; CDR2 reads YFSETQ. In DNA form, the CDR3 reads TGCGCCAGCCGCTTCCGGCTTTGGGAGACCCAGTACTTC. This codes for CASRFRLWETQYF.